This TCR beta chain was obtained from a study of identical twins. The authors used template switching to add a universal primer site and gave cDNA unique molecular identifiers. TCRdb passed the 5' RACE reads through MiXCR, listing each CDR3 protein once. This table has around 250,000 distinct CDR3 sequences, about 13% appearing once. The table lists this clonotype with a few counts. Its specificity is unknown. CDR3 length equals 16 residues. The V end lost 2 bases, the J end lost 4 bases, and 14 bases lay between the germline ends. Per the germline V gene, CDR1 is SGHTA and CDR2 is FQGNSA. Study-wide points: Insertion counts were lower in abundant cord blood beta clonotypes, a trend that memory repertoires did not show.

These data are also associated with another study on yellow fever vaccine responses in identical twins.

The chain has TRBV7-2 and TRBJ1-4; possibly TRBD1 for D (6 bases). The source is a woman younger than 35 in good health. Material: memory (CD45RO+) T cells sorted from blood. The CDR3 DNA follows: TGTGCCAGCAGCTTAACGGCAGGGGCGGGTAATGAAAAACTGTTTTTT. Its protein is CASSLTAGAGNEKLFF.